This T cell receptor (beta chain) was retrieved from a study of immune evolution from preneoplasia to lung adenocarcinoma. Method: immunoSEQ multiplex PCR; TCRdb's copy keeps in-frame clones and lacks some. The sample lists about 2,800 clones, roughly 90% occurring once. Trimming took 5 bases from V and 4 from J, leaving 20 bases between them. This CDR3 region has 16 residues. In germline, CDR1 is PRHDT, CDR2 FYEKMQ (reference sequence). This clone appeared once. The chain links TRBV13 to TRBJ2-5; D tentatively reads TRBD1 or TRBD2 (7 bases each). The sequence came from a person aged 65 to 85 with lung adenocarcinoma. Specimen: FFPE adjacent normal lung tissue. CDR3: CASSTSTGREGETQYF. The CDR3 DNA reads TGTGCCAGCAGCACCTCGACAGGGAGGGAGGGAGAGACCCAGTACTTC.